Below, 2 T cell receptor beta chains from the same sample are listed, as sequenced in a study of blood T cell repertoires in COVID-19. Measured with immunoSEQ multiplex PCR; TCRdb has only the in-frame clones, and not every one. This table has approximately 170,000 clones, almost 85% appearing once. Sequenced: peripheral blood. These receptors all come from a man aged 35-49 years who had recovered from COVID-19.

V usage is TRBV6-1 and J usage is TRBJ2-3; 9 bases are shared with TRBD2. The trim removed 3 bases at V and 4 bases at J, leaving 2 bases unmatched. CDR1 MNHNS and CDR2 SASEGT come from the germline V gene. The CDR3 totals 14 residues. The CDR3 here is CASSELAGSDTQYF. In DNA form, the CDR3 reads TGTGCCAGCAGTGAGCTAGCGGGATCAGATACGCAGTATTTT.

The chain joins TRBV18 to TRBJ2-3; possibly TRBD1 for D (6 bases). Trimming shortened V by 6 bases and J by 1 base, and 11 bases separated the two germline ends. Germline CDR1 and CDR2: KGHSH and LQKENI. CDR3 length equals 14 residues. The CDR3 DNA is TGTGCCAGCTCGCAGGGGCCGGGCACAGATACGCAGTATTTT. It encodes CASSQGPGTDTQYF.